Listed below are T cell receptor beta chains from one sample, sequenced in a study of CD8 T cells in Susac syndrome. From the immunoSEQ multiplex PCR reads, TCRdb called clonotypes with MiXCR, one entry per CDR3 protein. Of more than 100,000 distinct CDR3 sequences listed, approximately 79% were seen once; the top ten hold around 0.5%. Sample: CD8+ T cells from PBMCs. Receptor source: a human donor with multiple sclerosis. Both conserved end residues are part of each CDR3. Each record gives: V gene, D gene, J gene, clone size, CDR3 protein, CDR3 DNA. D genes are given only for firm matches. Not all rows give a size; the values are once, few, many and, for expanded clones, a class.

TRBV30	TRBD1	TRBJ2-2	.	CAWSVFLGTGWTGELFF	TGTGCCTGGAGTGTATTCCTGGGGACAGGGTGGACCGGGGAGCTGTTTTTT
TRBV9	TRBD2	TRBJ2-1	.	CASSVGGSTEQFF	TGTGCCAGCAGCGTCGGCGGGAGTACTGAGCAGTTCTTC
TRBV7-9	TRBD2	TRBJ2-1	.	CASSPKRGPYNEQFF	TGTGCCAGCAGCCCCAAGCGGGGACCCTACAATGAGCAGTTCTTC
TRBV20-1	.	TRBJ1-2	.	CSASGLDQPPGYTF	TGCAGTGCTAGCGGTTTAGATCAGCCACCTGGCTACACCTTC
TRBV3-1	TRBD2	TRBJ2-1	.	CASSHPAGPGNNEQFF	TGTGCCAGCAGCCATCCAGCGGGGCCTGGGAACAATGAGCAGTTCTTC
TRBV24-1	TRBD1	TRBJ1-4	.	CATSDGTGGTNEKLFF	TGTGCCACCAGTGACGGAACAGGGGGCACTAATGAAAAACTGTTTTTT
TRBV19	.	TRBJ1-1	.	CASSIVEGVTEAFF	TGTGCCAGTAGTATAGTGGAGGGGGTAACTGAAGCTTTCTTT
TRBV10-3	TRBD1	TRBJ1-3	.	CAITGQGISGNTIYF	TGTGCCATCACCGGACAGGGAATCTCTGGAAACACCATATATTTT
TRBV6-6	.	TRBJ2-2	.	CASSPGTGELFF	TGTGCCAGCAGTCCCGGCACCGGGGAGCTGTTTTTT
TRBV2	TRBD1	TRBJ1-2	.	CASSEAGQGVLYGYTF	TGTGCCAGCAGTGAGGCTGGACAGGGAGTCCTTTATGGCTACACCTTC
TRBV19	.	TRBJ2-1	.	CASSVGSSDYNEQFF	TGTGCCAGTAGTGTCGGGTCTTCGGATTACAATGAGCAGTTCTTC
TRBV7-8	.	TRBJ2-3	few	CASSLVGVDTQYF	TGTGCCAGCAGCTTAGTGGGCGTCGATACGCAGTATTTT
TRBV7-9	TRBD1	TRBJ2-3	once	CASSLGRGLDTQYF	TGTGCCAGCAGCTTAGGCAGGGGGCTGGATACGCAGTATTTT
TRBV10-3	.	TRBJ1-1	.	CAIREGISAFF	TGTGCCATCAGGGAAGGGATTTCAGCTTTCTTT
TRBV10-3	.	TRBJ1-1	.	CAIRQDTTTNTEAFF	TGTGCCATCAGGCAGGACACAACAACGAACACTGAAGCTTTCTTT
TRBV29-1	.	TRBJ1-2	few	CSVEDNYGYTF	TGCAGCGTTGAGGATAACTATGGCTACACCTTC
TRBV12-3/TRBV12-4	.	TRBJ1-2	.	CASTNRQINYGYTF	TGTGCCAGCACCAACCGACAGATAAACTATGGCTACACCTTC